By frequency, the clone carrying this T cell receptor beta chain registers medium-sized. Its antigen remains unknown. The read terminates 3 residues before the CDR3 end, so the remaining end is supplied by the germline J gene. This sample was taken from a study of T cell clonality in common variable immunodeficiency. Whole-study results and caveats: Fewer deletions and N-nucleotide insertions were reportedly seen in common variable immunodeficiency TCR beta sequences.

V dropped 2 bases and J dropped 5; count of bases not matched to a gene: 9. Per germline, CDR1 SGHRS and CDR2 YFSETQ. CDR3 size: 16 residues. This table comes from immunoSEQ multiplex PCR, and its TCRdb copy is limited to in-frame clones, with some not included. This sample contains fewer than 8,500 clones. Caucasian heritage predominated among both patients and controls. No CVID subject was ill or on immunomodulatory drugs when sampled. The J gene is TRBJ2-3, the V gene TRBV5-1; TRBD2 matches at 9 bases. The TCR was taken from a human donor with common variable immunodeficiency. Material for sequencing was peripheral blood mononuclear cells. This CDR3 is CASSFAGAGGRDTQYF. CDR3 DNA (partial): TGCGCCAGCAGCTTCGCGGGGGCGGGAGGGAGAGATACG.